This T cell receptor beta chain was identified in a study of T cell responses to AZD1222 COVID-19 vaccine listed by TCRdb under 2021. For context, the study as a whole: AZD1222 recipients with second doses at about 4 weeks or about 12 weeks were pooled, because spike-specific TCR depth and breadth did not differ between schedules. A total of about 250 trial participants underwent TCR sequencing, of whom nearly 210 had received two doses of AZD1222 and around 26 had received two doses of the MenACWY control vaccine. Enrollment into the trials was organized by age into subgroups of 18-55, 56-69 and 70-plus years, and those subgroups contained roughly 150, 30 and 60 TCR-sequenced participants, respectively. The research as a whole found: After two AZD1222 doses, spike-specific TCR breadth and depth were significantly higher than at day 0 and than in MenACWY recipients. Conclusions about previously exposed vaccinees are limited because only a handful of AZD1222 recipients were SARS-CoV-2 seropositive at baseline. No day 14 peak-response samples were available, so repertoires were characterized only after the peak T cell response. Participants were mostly white British, with more females than males. The authors suggested clonal diversity may have been underestimated. The vaccine-associated CD4 TCRs covered the entire spike protein, and the dominant responses fell in regions 160-218 and 743-854. Reportedly, close to half of the unique spike-specific TCRs recognized epitopes lying outside the regions that are mutated in the B.1.351 and B.1.1.7 variants. In the small 56-69-year group, the increase in depth fell short of significance, most likely because of low power.

Remarks on this clone: The specificity of this receptor is unknown. No base quality information exists; no much larger clone differs at one position.

In light of the paper, this sample's time point label describes: baseline before first vaccination. Samples from vaccinated people were obtained from the UK trials COV001 and COV002, which included a single-blind randomized controlled phase 2/3 trial of AZD1222 (ChAdOx1 nCoV-19) in healthy adults. Trial participant PBMC samples were collected at day 0 and day 28 after the second dose for TCRbeta chain sequencing. The V end gives up 5 bases and the J end 9 bases, leaving 3 bases in the junction not matched to a gene. CDR1 PRHDT and CDR2 FYEKMQ are derived from the germline V gene (reference sequence). The CDR3 has 14 amino acids, counting the end cysteine and phenylalanine. Just CDR3 DNA is preserved here, 42 bases in frame from base 1. The CDR3 regions of human TCRbeta chains were analyzed by immunosequencing. Under the source paper's analysis protocol: TCRs in the repertoires were compared against a reference library of SARS-CoV-2-specific TCRs that had been generated with the MIRA antigen-specificity platform. Breadth was defined as the fraction of unique TCRs that were SARS-CoV-2-associated, and depth was defined as the fraction of total T cells that were SARS-CoV-2-associated. Each spike-specific TCR was assigned to its reactive spike region and to a CD4 or CD8 class using the MIRA data. Log10-transformed breadth and depth values were compared by one-way ANOVA with Sidak's multiple comparisons tests. Here the immuneACCESS table is served through TCRdb, limited to in-frame sequences with V and J called. Missing clones are a known gap in these copies; in checked studies unresolved V genes cover under half, and the rest lacks a known reason. The D gene and trimming were derived from the DNA, and the V and J assignments and clone size from that table. The sample profile shows around 190,000 clones; 85% to 90% of them were found once. The leading ten clones occupy about 0.49% of the sample.

Recombination connected TRBV13 to TRBJ1-6; TRBD1 fits 11 bases in the junction. Specimen: peripheral blood, collected on day 0 of AZD1222 vaccination. This sequence originates from an adult in good health. The CDR3 region reads CASSRTGGFSPLHF. In nucleotides, the sequence is TGTGCCAGCAGCCGGACAGGGGGCTTTTCACCCCTCCACTTT.